The clone carrying this T cell receptor beta chain was seen repeatedly, ten times or more. Its antigen is undetermined. Trimming took off 0 bases at V and 4 bases at J, with 10 bases between the two ends. This CDR3 has 15 amino acids. Germline assignment: CDR1 LGHNA and CDR2 YSLEER. The sample comes from a study of neurological immune-mediated disorders. Synthesis of cDNA was carried out by template-switch 5'RACE. The reaction used 10-nucleotide random UMIs. Per sequencing run, 15-18 subjects together gave over 190 million TCR-beta sequences. Using its own MiXCR run on the 5' RACE reads, TCRdb lists one record per CDR3 protein. The profile shows about 53,000 distinct CDR3 sequences, about 8% of them singletons. Whole-study findings and limits: CDR3 amino acid sequences found in expanded clones were never shared across subjects, suggesting private repertoires in all groups.

Noted time point: longitudinal time-point 3. The chain recombines TRBV4-3 with TRBJ1-3; no reliable D call. The sequence came from a woman between 40 and 50 years old in good health. The sequenced material came from PBMCs. In DNA form, the CDR3 reads TGCGCCAGCAGCCAAGATCCTGGGAAAGGAAACACCATATATTTT. Amino acids: CASSQDPGKGNTIYF.